These T cell receptor beta chains were read from a single sample in a study of long-term antiretroviral therapy in people with HIV. Generated by immunoSEQ multiplex PCR, the TCRdb table keeps only in-frame clones and is missing some. This sample yields roughly 15,000 clones, of which 75% to 85% are seen a single time; 25% to 35% belongs to the top ten. This specimen consisted of unsorted PBMCs, obtained 3.1 years after starting antiretroviral therapy. The receptors originated from a man aged 35 to 55 with HIV. Each CDR3 is given with its conserved first and last residue. D genes are given only for firm matches. Only part of the rows carry a size: once, few, many, or a class if the clone is expanded.

D	size	V	length	J	DNA	CDR3
.	.	TRBV12-5	14	TRBJ1-6	TGTGCTAGTGGTTACAGGGATGGCAATTCACCCCTCCACTTT	CASGYRDGNSPLHF
.	.	TRBV19	12	TRBJ1-3	TGTGCCAGTAGTTTCCTCGGAAACACCATATATTTT	CASSFLGNTIYF
.	.	TRBV28	12	TRBJ1-4	TGTGCCAGCACCCCAGGGGACGAAAAACTGTTTTTT	CASTPGDEKLFF
.	few	TRBV4-2	17	TRBJ1-5	TGTGCCAGCAGCCAAGCCCCGGGGGAGGGGGGCGATCAGCCCCAGCATTTT	CASSQAPGEGGDQPQHF
.	few	TRBV7-9	13	TRBJ1-1	TGTGCCAGCAGCTTAGCTGAGGACACCGGGGCTTTCTTT	CASSLAEDTGAFF
.	.	TRBV5-1	15	TRBJ1-2	TGCGCCAGCAGCTTGGCCGCTGGGCTCGGCTATGGCTACACCTTC	CASSLAAGLGYGYTF
TRBD1	.	TRBV7-9	17	TRBJ1-4	TGTGCCAGCAGCTCGTCCCAGACAGGGGATGTTGGTGAAAAACTGTTTTTT	CASSSSQTGDVGEKLFF
TRBD1	.	TRBV5-5	15	TRBJ1-2	TGTGCCAGCAGTCTGGTGGGACAGGGAGGCTATGGCTACACCTTC	CASSLVGQGGYGYTF
TRBD1	medium-sized	TRBV7-9	16	TRBJ2-1	TGTGCCAGCAGCTCCTCCTTGGACAGGGGATTCAATGAGCAGTTCTTC	CASSSSLDRGFNEQFF
.	.	TRBV5-1	16	TRBJ1-3	TGCGCCAGCAGCTTGGGACAGAGCTTCTCTGGAAACACCATATATTTT	CASSLGQSFSGNTIYF
.	few	TRBV7-9	13	TRBJ1-2	TGTGCCAGCAGCTTAACCCCGAACTATGGCTACACCTTC	CASSLTPNYGYTF
TRBD1	.	TRBV7-9	14	TRBJ1-5	TGTGCCAGCAGCTCCGAAGGGGGCGATCAGCCCCAGCATTTT	CASSSEGGDQPQHF
.	.	TRBV11-2	15	TRBJ1-1	TGTGCCAGCAGCTTAGGGGGGTTACCGAACACTGAAGCTTTCTTT	CASSLGGLPNTEAFF
.	.	TRBV30	13	TRBJ2-7	TGTGCCTGGAGTGTGAACAGGGAGGACGAGCAGTACTTC	CAWSVNREDEQYF
.	.	TRBV27	12	TRBJ1-2	TGTGCCACCCTACATGGGACAAATGGCTACACCTTC	CATLHGTNGYTF
.	.	TRBV10-3	13	TRBJ2-7	TGTGCCATCAACCCTACAGGGTCGGACGAGCAGTACTTC	CAINPTGSDEQYF
.	few	TRBV7-9	14	TRBJ1-2	TGTGCCAGCAGCTTAGGGACGGTTTACTATGGCTACACCTTC	CASSLGTVYYGYTF
TRBD1	.	TRBV18	17	TRBJ2-4	TGTGCCAGCTCACCATTGAGGACAGGGGAGGCCAAAAACATTCAGTACTTC	CASSPLRTGEAKNIQYF
.	once	TRBV27	12	TRBJ2-7	TGTGCCAGCACCGGAAGAGGTTACGAGCAGTACTTC	CASTGRGYEQYF
.	.	TRBV12-5	17	TRBJ2-2	TGTGCTAGTGGTTTGGATAACACCGGGCTGGGCGCCGGGGAGCTGTTTTTT	CASGLDNTGLGAGELFF
.	.	TRBV27	14	TRBJ1-2	TGTGCCAGCAGTGACCTCCCGACAAAAAATGGCTACACCTTC	CASSDLPTKNGYTF
.	.	TRBV7-9	13	TRBJ2-3	TGTGCCAGCAGCCCCCCCGCACCAGATACGCAGTATTTT	CASSPPAPDTQYF
TRBD1	.	TRBV12-5	19	TRBJ1-1	TGTGCTAGTGGTATCCCGGACAGGGAGTTTATATCCGGTGGCACTGAAGCTTTCTTT	CASGIPDREFISGGTEAFF
.	.	TRBV6-5	13	TRBJ1-1	TGTGCCAGCAGTTTGGGACAAAACACTGAAGCTTTCTTT	CASSLGQNTEAFF
TRBD1	.	TRBV11-1	14	TRBJ2-7	TGTGCCAGCAGCCCAGGGACAGCCTCCTACGAGCAGTACTTC	CASSPGTASYEQYF
.	.	TRBV2	16	TRBJ1-4	TGTGCCAGCAGTAAACAAGGCCTAGGACGGTCTAGTGAACTGTTTTTT	CASSKQGLGRSSELFF
TRBD1	.	TRBV4-1	15	TRBJ1-2	TGCGCCAGCAGCCAAGATAGGCAGGGGGCGCTTGGCTACACCTTC	CASSQDRQGALGYTF
.	few	TRBV19	16	TRBJ2-7	TGTGCCAGTAGTATGAGAGAAAGGCCGGCTCCCTACGAGCAGTACTTC	CASSMRERPAPYEQYF
TRBD1	.	TRBV10-3	18	TRBJ1-1	TGTGCCATCAGTGAGTCGGCTGCGCTCGGGACAGCCCAAAATGAAGCTTTCTTT	CAISESAALGTAQNEAFF
.	.	TRBV6-5	14	TRBJ2-5	TGTGCCAGCAGTTACTCACTCACCCAAGAGACCCAGTACTTC	CASSYSLTQETQYF
.	.	TRBV5-1	14	TRBJ2-5	TGCGCCAGCAGCTTGACAGGGTTCGAAGAGACCCAGTACTTC	CASSLTGFEETQYF
.	few	TRBV13	15	TRBJ1-1	TGTGCCAGCAGCTTAAGAGGGGCCCAAAAGCGAGGAGCTTTCTTT	CASSLRGAQKRGAFF
.	few	TRBV5-1	15	TRBJ2-7	TGCGCCAGCAGCTTGGGGGGAAAGGTTTCCTACGAGCAGTACTTC	CASSLGGKVSYEQYF
.	.	TRBV7-9	12	TRBJ2-7	TGTGCCAGCAGCTTGGGGGTCGACGAGCAGTACTTC	CASSLGVDEQYF
.	.	TRBV7-9	16	TRBJ2-3	TGTGCCAGCAGCCTCCTGGCTGGGGTGGTAGGAGATACGCAGTATTTT	CASSLLAGVVGDTQYF
TRBD2	.	TRBV5-1	14	TRBJ2-1	TGCGCCAGCAGCTTAGCGGGGGGGAGCGATGAGCAGTTCTTC	CASSLAGGSDEQFF
.	.	TRBV11-2	12	TRBJ1-1	TGTGCCAGCAGCTGGGTGACCACTGAAGCTTTCTTT	CASSWVTTEAFF
.	.	TRBV7-4	13	TRBJ2-2	TGTGCCAGCAGCTTATTTCTCTCCGGGGAGCTGTTTTTT	CASSLFLSGELFF
TRBD2	.	TRBV4-1	16	TRBJ2-1	TGCGCCAGCAGCCAAGATGACCCTAGCGGGGGAGATGAGCAGTTCTTC	CASSQDDPSGGDEQFF
.	once	TRBV29-1	12	TRBJ2-7	TGCAGCGTTGATTTGGGTGTCGACGAGCAGTACTTC	CSVDLGVDEQYF
TRBD1	.	TRBV18	15	TRBJ2-1	TGTGCCAGCTCACCGGGACAGTTAGTGTACAATGAGCAGTTCTTC	CASSPGQLVYNEQFF
.	.	TRBV9	15	TRBJ2-5	TGTGCCAGCAGCGTAGGGGTAGAGATGGTGGAGACCCAGTACTTC	CASSVGVEMVETQYF
.	.	TRBV28	15	TRBJ1-6	TGTGCCAGCATTGGACTGGGCTGGTGGAACTCACCCCTCCACTTT	CASIGLGWWNSPLHF
.	.	TRBV19	16	TRBJ2-7	TGTGCCAGTAGTCGTGGACCGGCCATCGACCCCTACGAGCAGTACTTC	CASSRGPAIDPYEQYF
.	few	TRBV5-4	16	TRBJ2-6	TGTGCCAGCAGCCTAACCTCAGGGACTGGGGCCAACGTCCTGACTTTC	CASSLTSGTGANVLTF
.	.	TRBV6-1	14	TRBJ2-2	TGTGCCAGCAGTGAACCCTCGAACACCGGGGAGCTGTTTTTT	CASSEPSNTGELFF
.	.	TRBV5-1	14	TRBJ1-5	TGCGCCAGCAGCTGGGGACCCCTTAATCAGCCCCAGCATTTT	CASSWGPLNQPQHF
TRBD1	.	TRBV27	17	TRBJ1-6	TGTGCCAGCAGTGAAGCCGGGACAGGCTCCTATAATTCACCCCTCCACTTT	CASSEAGTGSYNSPLHF
TRBD1	.	TRBV19	14	TRBJ2-7	TGTGCCAGTAGCCAGGACAGGCACTCCTACGAGCAGTACTTC	CASSQDRHSYEQYF
.	few	TRBV13	13	TRBJ1-2	TGTGCCAGCAGCTCGGACATTAACTATGGCTACACCTTC	CASSSDINYGYTF
.	.	TRBV19	12	TRBJ1-2	TGTGCCAGTAATACAGGGCTAGGTGGCTACACCTTC	CASNTGLGGYTF
TRBD2	.	TRBV6-5	15	TRBJ2-2	TGTGCCAGCAGAACTAGCGGGGCGAGCACCGGGGAGCTGTTTTTT	CASRTSGASTGELFF
.	.	TRBV29-1	11	TRBJ1-1	TGCAGCGTTGGGGGCCGGGACGAAGCTTTCTTT	CSVGGRDEAFF
.	few	TRBV6-1	11	TRBJ2-7	TGTGCCATTCGGAGCTACTACGAGCAGTACTTC	CAIRSYYEQYF
.	.	TRBV2	16	TRBJ1-5	TGTGCCAGCAGCCTTCGCGGGACCCAAGTTGGTCAGCCCCAGCATTTT	CASSLRGTQVGQPQHF
.	few	TRBV6-5	13	TRBJ1-1	TGTGCCAGCAGTTACGAGTGGAACACTGAAGCTTTCTTT	CASSYEWNTEAFF
TRBD1	.	TRBV5-4	17	TRBJ1-6	TGTGCCAGCAGCACCGGACAGGGAAGCTCCTATAATTCACCCCTCCACTTT	CASSTGQGSSYNSPLHF
.	.	TRBV30	14	TRBJ1-1	TGTGCCTGGAGTGAAGGGGGAAGGAACACTGAAGCTTTCTTT	CAWSEGGRNTEAFF